These 21 T cell receptor beta chains were all obtained from the same sample, sequenced in a study of blood T cell repertoires in COVID-19. The repertoire was sequenced with immunoSEQ multiplex PCR; TCRdb's copy has only in-frame clones and lacks some. The data show 250,000 to 300,000 clones, just over 90% seen once. The sequencing sample was made of PBMCs or T cells enriched from blood (not recorded which). These receptors all come from a woman aged 35 to 49 with acute COVID-19.

The chain joins TRBV18 to TRBJ2-7; 8 nucleotides align to TRBD2. In germline, CDR1 is KGHSH, CDR2 LQKENI. The CDR3 is 14 amino acids. V shed 2 bases, J shed 7 bases, and the junction held 7 bases outside the gene matches. This CDR3 reads CASSPTSGGLEQYF. The CDR3 DNA sequence: TGTGCCAGCTCACCAACTAGCGGAGGCCTGGAGCAGTACTTC.

This chain joins TRBV19 and TRBJ2-6, with D maybe TRBD2 (5 bases). Germline V gives CDR1 LNHDA, CDR2 SQIVND (reference sequence). The CDR3 extends over 17 amino acids. The ends were cut back, 4 bases at V and 4 bases at J, with 17 bases in the middle. The CDR3 bases are TGTGCCAGTAGTACGCGTCGTCGGGATCAGGGGGCCAACGTCCTGACTTTC. It specifies CASSTRRRDQGANVLTF.

The CDR3 DNA follows: TGTGCCAGCAGTTTAAATACAGGGGGTCACAATCAGCCCCAGCATTTT. Translated: CASSLNTGGHNQPQHF. The chain uses TRBV28 and TRBJ1-5; 8 positions agree with TRBD1. V was clipped by 2 bases and J by 3 bases; unmatched bases: 6. The CDR3 contains 16 residues. Germline V lookup: CDR1 MDHEN, CDR2 SYDVKM.

J is TRBJ1-5 and V is TRBV19, with D possibly matching TRBD1 (5 bases). This CDR3 region has 16 residues. Germline CDR1 and CDR2: LNHDA and SQIVND (reference sequence). V dropped 5 bases and J dropped 0 bases, with 14 bases sitting between them. In nucleotides, the CDR3 is TGTGCCAGTAGTGTGACAGCGCCGTATAGCAATCAGCCCCAGCATTTT. Amino acids: CASSVTAPYSNQPQHF.

The chain couples TRBV14 to TRBJ1-6; no firm D call. This CDR3 is built from 14 residues. Per germline, CDR1 SGHDN and CDR2 FVKESK. V dropped 5 bases and J dropped 10 bases, with 15 bases sitting between them. CDR3 sequence reads: CASSSWTGGSPLHF. The CDR3 DNA reads TGTGCCAGCAGCTCTTGGACGGGAGGATCACCCCTCCACTTT.

The chain carries TRBV3-1 (or the pseudogene TRBV3-2) and TRBJ1-4; possible D gene TRBD1, 6 bases. V was cut by 0 bases and J by 8 bases, with 19 bases left in between. This CDR3 spans 17 amino acids. Per the germline V gene, CDR1 is LGHDT and CDR2 is YNNKEL (reference sequence). CDR3 sequence reads: CASSQDLYQGFDEKLFF. DNA of the CDR3: TGTGCCAGCAGCCAAGATCTTTATCAGGGGTTCGACGAAAAACTGTTTTTT.

This chain links TRBV24-1 with TRBJ1-4; no clear D. V was shortened by 5 bases and J by 6 bases, with 6 bases between the two germline ends. CDR3 length: 12 residues. Germline CDR1 reads KGHDR; CDR2 reads SFDVKD. The chain's CDR3 is CATSGTDEKLFF. CDR3 DNA sequence: TGTGCCACCAGTGGGACTGATGAAAAACTGTTTTTT.

The chain recombines TRBV19 with TRBJ1-2; D remains ambiguous. In germline, CDR1 is LNHDA, CDR2 SQIVND (reference sequence). Trimming left V 5 bases short and J 1 base short, with 8 bases between. The CDR3 is 13 amino acids. The CDR3 DNA reads TGTGCCAGTAGTGGCAGACTTAACTATGGCTACACCTTC. Its protein product is CASSGRLNYGYTF.

The count of this clone is one. V is TRBV19 and J is TRBJ2-1, with 7 bases identical to TRBD2. The CDR3 loop spans 14 amino acids. In germline, CDR1 is LNHDA, CDR2 SQIVND (reference sequence). Trimming took 7 bases from V and 2 from J; bases not matched to a gene: 5. CDR3 loop: CASKFGLAYNEQFF. The CDR3, as DNA: TGTGCCAGTAAGTTCGGACTAGCCTACAATGAGCAGTTCTTC.

The CDR3 bases are TGTGCCAGCAGTGAAGGGACAGGGCTCACTGAAGCTTTCTTT. This encodes CASSEGTGLTEAFF. The chain has TRBV6-1 and TRBJ1-1; 8 bases are shared with TRBD1. After removal of 1 base from V and 4 bases from J, the junction contained 2 bases not matched to a gene. CDR3 length: 14 residues. In germline, CDR1 is MNHNS, CDR2 SASEGT.

The V and J genes are TRBV30 and TRBJ1-2, with D possibly being TRBD1 (6 bases). V gave up 4 bases and J gave up 4 bases, with 25 bases separating them. The CDR3 has 17 residues. CDR1 is GTSNPN, CDR2 SVGIG, per germline (reference sequence). CDR3 region: CAWNSLRGGRRTYGYTF. The CDR3 region has the DNA TGTGCCTGGAATTCTCTAAGAGGGGGAAGACGGACCTATGGCTACACCTTC.

The chain uses TRBV7-5 and TRBJ2-1; the table's D gene call, TRBD1, was not cross checked with the DNA. TRBV7-5 is designated a pseudogene. The CDR3 length is 15 residues. CDR3 sequence (DNA): TGTGTCAGAAGCTTATGGACAGGGGTCGTCAATGAGCAGTTCTTC. Amino acid sequence: CVRSLWTGVVNEQFF.

CDR3 loop: CASSIKVAGVYEQYF. The CDR3 DNA reads as TGTGCCAGTAGTATAAAGGTGGCGGGGGTTTACGAGCAGTACTTC. The gene calls are TRBV19 and TRBJ2-7; 7 bases map to TRBD2. Germline CDR1 LNHDA, CDR2 SQIVND (reference sequence). The CDR3 is 15 residues long. After removal of 2 bases from V and 4 bases from J, the junction contained 8 bases not matched to a gene.

J is TRBJ2-2 and V is TRBV5-1; no firm D call. The CDR3 is made up of 12 amino acids. V lost 2 bases, J lost 6 bases, and 5 bases lay in between. The germline V gene encodes CDR1 SGHRS and CDR2 YFSETQ. The CDR3 here is CASSFHPGELFF. The DNA of the CDR3 is TGCGCCAGCAGCTTTCATCCCGGGGAGCTGTTTTTT.

The rearrangement joins TRBV27 to TRBJ1-6; 7 bases match TRBD1. This CDR3 contains 15 residues. J gave up 8 bases and V 7 bases, and 11 bases lay outside the gene matches. From germline, CDR1 is MNHEY and CDR2 SMNVEV (reference sequence). CDR3 bases: TGTGCCAGCAAAGTAGAGAGGGGGCTTTATTCACCCCTCCACTTT. It specifies CASKVERGLYSPLHF.

The V and J genes are TRBV19 and TRBJ2-7; 8 nucleotides align to TRBD2. The CDR3 covers 14 residues. Germline V CDR1 and CDR2: LNHDA, SQIVND (reference sequence). J lost 6 bases, V lost 5 bases, and 9 bases had no gene match. CDR3 nucleotide sequence: TGTGCCAGTAGTTTTAGCGGGGAGGGTGGCGAGCAGTACTTC. Its protein product is CASSFSGEGGEQYF.

In this sample, this clone turned up once. The V gene is TRBV4-2, the J gene TRBJ2-7; 8 nucleotides line up with TRBD2. CDR3 length: 17 amino acids. Per germline, CDR1 LGHNA and CDR2 YNFKEQ. Germline trimming cut 0 bases from V and 1 base from J; bases unmatched to any gene: 8. CDR3 coding DNA: TGTGCCAGCAGCCAAGATTGGAGCGGGGGAGTATCCTACGAGCAGTACTTC. Translating gives CASSQDWSGGVSYEQYF.

The chain is built from TRBV7-8 and TRBJ1-4; 9 bases map to TRBD1. The CDR3 extends over 21 amino acids. V was clipped by 1 base and J by 3 bases; unmatched bases: 18. Germline assignment: CDR1 SGHVS and CDR2 FQNEAQ. The CDR3 sequence is CASSLGSFNRRDRVSNEKLFF. DNA for the CDR3: TGTGCCAGCAGCTTAGGGTCTTTTAACCGACGGGACAGGGTATCTAATGAAAAACTGTTTTTT.

CDR3: CASKTRDRGVGEQFF. In nucleotides, the CDR3 is TGTGCCAGCAAAACCCGAGACAGGGGAGTCGGTGAGCAGTTCTTC. The chain employs TRBV28 and TRBJ2-1, with 8 bases aligning to TRBD1. After removal of 7 bases from V and 9 bases from J, the junction contained 14 bases not matched to a gene. The CDR3 has 15 amino acids. The germline V gene has CDR1 MDHEN and CDR2 SYDVKM.

The rearrangement uses TRBV18 and TRBJ1-1; D is uncertain. V was trimmed by 6 bases and J by 3 bases, leaving 11 bases between them. The germline V gene encodes CDR1 KGHSH and CDR2 LQKENI. The CDR3 totals 13 residues. CDR3 amino acids: CASSSDIYTEAFF. The CDR3 nucleotides are TGTGCCAGCTCTTCTGACATTTACACTGAAGCTTTCTTT. Looking up the rest from reference TRBV18 and TRBJ1-1 gives the full variable domain: NAGVMQNPRHLVRRRGQEARLRCSPMKGHSHVYWYRQLPEEGLKFMVYLQKENIIDESGMPKERFSAEFPKEGPSILRIQQVVRGDSAAYFCASSSDIYTEAFFGQGTRLTVV.

V is TRBV29-1 and J is TRBJ1-1; D call uncertain. This CDR3 spans 15 amino acids. The V gene's germline CDR1 is SQVTM and CDR2 ANQGSEA. V lost 6 bases, J lost 1 base, and 18 bases lay in between. The CDR3 coding sequence is TGCAGCGTGGCCCCGTTACTATCCAGGAACACTGAAGCTTTCTTT. Translated, it gives CSVAPLLSRNTEAFF.